These T cell receptor beta chains were read from a single sample in a study of cytomegalovirus exposure and HLA in healthy donors. Profiled with immunoSEQ multiplex PCR; TCRdb holds only in-frame clones, not every one. The data contain about 200,000 clones, roughly four fifths of them singletons. Specimen: PBMCs. The receptors originated from a boy aged 2 to 10 in good health and CMV-seronegative. Each CDR3 is given with its conserved first and last residue. The D gene is left open where the match is weak. Clone size is stated in some rows and not others, as once, few, many or a class when expanded.

clone_size	v_call	d_call	j_call	cdr3_nt	cdr3_aa
few	TRBV2	TRBD1	TRBJ1-6	TGTGCCAGCGGTGGACAGGGGAATTCACCCCTCCACTTT	CASGGQGNSPLHF
.	TRBV4-3	TRBD2	TRBJ2-1	TGCGCCAGCAGCCCTTCCCTTGCCGGGACTAGCTACAATGAGCAGTTCTTC	CASSPSLAGTSYNEQFF
.	TRBV27	TRBD1	TRBJ1-4	TGTGCCAGCCAGGGGGCTAATGAAAAACTGTTTTTT	CASQGANEKLFF
.	TRBV27	TRBD1	TRBJ1-6	TGTGCCAGCACCTCGGGACAGGGTTTCCATAATTCACCCCTCCACTTT	CASTSGQGFHNSPLHF
.	TRBV11-2	.	TRBJ2-5	TGTGCCAGCAGCTTAGGCGGAAACCAAGAGACCCAGTACTTC	CASSLGGNQETQYF
.	TRBV5-1	TRBD1	TRBJ1-5	TGCGCCAGCAGCTTGGGACAGGGACGCCAGCCCCAGCATTTT	CASSLGQGRQPQHF
.	TRBV7-9	TRBD1	TRBJ2-1	TGTGCCAGCAGCTTTTGGACAGGGATTAACAATGAGCAGTTCTTC	CASSFWTGINNEQFF
once	TRBV4-1	TRBD1	TRBJ2-2	TGCGCCAGCAGCCAACTTACAGGGGGCTTAGTGATCGGGGAGCTGTTTTTT	CASSQLTGGLVIGELFF
.	TRBV27	.	TRBJ1-6	TGTGCCAGCAGTTTGGGGAGAGGTGGGGATTCACCCCTCCACTTT	CASSLGRGGDSPLHF
.	TRBV25-1	.	TRBJ1-6	TGTGCCAGCAAAATCCAGGGCTATAATTCACCCCTCCACTTT	CASKIQGYNSPLHF
.	TRBV30	TRBD2	TRBJ2-5	TGTGCCTGGAGTGTACTGGGGGGGCAAGAGACCCAGTACTTC	CAWSVLGGQETQYF
.	TRBV5-1	TRBD1	TRBJ2-3	TGCGCCAGCAGATGGGGACAGGGCACAGATACGCAGTATTTT	CASRWGQGTDTQYF
.	TRBV7-3	.	TRBJ2-7	TGTGCCAGCAGCCCCGGGGCGGGGACTTACGAGCAGTACTTC	CASSPGAGTYEQYF
.	TRBV6-1	.	TRBJ1-5	TGTGCCAGCAGTGCCCGGCTGGACAGTTTTTTCAATCAGCCCCAGCATTTT	CASSARLDSFFNQPQHF
.	TRBV7-8	.	TRBJ2-5	TGTGCCAGCAGCTTCACGGTAGGGGCGGCGTACCAAGAGACCCAGTACTTC	CASSFTVGAAYQETQYF
.	TRBV9	TRBD1	TRBJ2-1	TGTGCCAGCAGCGTAGGAGGGACAGCTAACGATGAGCAGTTCTTC	CASSVGGTANDEQFF
few	TRBV7-6	.	TRBJ1-4	TGTGCCAGCAGCTCCAGGGGTGCAACTAATGAAAAACTGTTTTTT	CASSSRGATNEKLFF
.	TRBV6-6	.	TRBJ1-1	TGTGCCAGCACCCGAACCGCACAGGGCGAAGCTTTCTTT	CASTRTAQGEAFF
.	TRBV25-1	TRBD1	TRBJ1-4	TGTGCCAGTATTCAGGGGGCGACACTGTTTTTT	CASIQGATLFF
.	TRBV7-2	.	TRBJ2-7	TGTGCCAGCAGCTTAGGGGGGGACGGGGGTGCTAACTGGGAGCAGTACTTC	CASSLGGDGGANWEQYF
.	TRBV9	TRBD1	TRBJ2-5	TGTGCCAGCAGCGCCCCCGGGACAGGGGAAAGGGAGACCCAGTACTTC	CASSAPGTGERETQYF
.	TRBV2	.	TRBJ2-1	.	CASSILGSGGNEQFF
.	TRBV29-1	.	TRBJ1-1	TGCAGCTATGCAGGGTTTCTGAACACTGAAGCTTTCTTT	CSYAGFLNTEAFF
few	TRBV5-4	TRBD2	TRBJ2-1	TGTGCCAGCAGCTTTCCGCCTAGCGGGGGTAATGAGCAGTTCTTC	CASSFPPSGGNEQFF
.	TRBV15	.	TRBJ1-2	TGTGCCACCAGCAGAGACAGGGGTTCAGACTATGGCTACACCTTC	CATSRDRGSDYGYTF
.	TRBV5-1	TRBD2	TRBJ2-1	TGCGCCAGCAGCTTATGGGGACTAAACAATGAGCAGTTCTTC	CASSLWGLNNEQFF
.	TRBV7-2	.	TRBJ1-6	TGTGCCAGCAGTGGGGAGGGCCGCAGCTCCTATAATTCACCCCTCCACTTT	CASSGEGRSSYNSPLHF
.	TRBV9	TRBD1	TRBJ2-1	TGTGCCAGCAGCGTAGAGTCAAGGGGGCCAGGGCAGTTCTTC	CASSVESRGPGQFF
few	TRBV5-1	TRBD1	TRBJ2-3	TGCGCCAGCAGGAACAGGGGAACAGATACGCAGTATTTT	CASRNRGTDTQYF
.	TRBV4-2	.	TRBJ1-1	TGTGCCAGCAGCCAAGATACCCTCCCTGCAGTAAACACTGAAGCTTTCTTT	CASSQDTLPAVNTEAFF
.	TRBV29-1	.	TRBJ1-1	TGCAGCGTTTCCAACGGGGGGAGGAGGGTAGAAGATTTCTTT	CSVSNGGRRVEDFF
.	TRBV18	.	TRBJ2-3	TGTGCCAGCTCACTCAACTCCAGGGGACCTAGCACAGATACGCAGTATTTT	CASSLNSRGPSTDTQYF
.	TRBV2	.	TRBJ2-3	TGTGCCAGCAGAGCAAGCTACGTTCGGGATACGCAGTATTTT	CASRASYVRDTQYF
once	TRBV10-3	TRBD2	TRBJ2-3	TGTGCCACCTCAGAGTCTAGCGGGGGTCGGGTAGGCGCAGATACGCAGTATTTT	CATSESSGGRVGADTQYF
.	TRBV27	.	TRBJ1-2	TGTGCCAGCAGTTTGGAAGGGGGGGCTGGCTACACCTTC	CASSLEGGAGYTF
.	TRBV7-9	TRBD2	TRBJ2-1	TGTGCCAGCAGCAAAGGCGGGGGGAGTAATGAGCAGTTCTTC	CASSKGGGSNEQFF
.	TRBV5-1	TRBD1	TRBJ2-1	TGCGCCAGCAGCTCTAGACAGGGTCCTATCTTATACAATGAGCAGTTCTTC	CASSSRQGPILYNEQFF
.	TRBV5-1	.	TRBJ1-1	TGCGCCAGCAGTCTGAGCCGGGGGAACACTGAAGCTTTCTTT	CASSLSRGNTEAFF
.	TRBV5-4	TRBD1	TRBJ1-6	TGTGCCAGCAGCTTGTGGGACAGCTATAATTCACCCCTCCACTTT	CASSLWDSYNSPLHF
.	TRBV27	TRBD1	TRBJ1-1	TGTGCCAGCAGTCCAATCTTAACCTTGACAGGGGAGCCTGAAGCTTTCTTT	CASSPILTLTGEPEAFF